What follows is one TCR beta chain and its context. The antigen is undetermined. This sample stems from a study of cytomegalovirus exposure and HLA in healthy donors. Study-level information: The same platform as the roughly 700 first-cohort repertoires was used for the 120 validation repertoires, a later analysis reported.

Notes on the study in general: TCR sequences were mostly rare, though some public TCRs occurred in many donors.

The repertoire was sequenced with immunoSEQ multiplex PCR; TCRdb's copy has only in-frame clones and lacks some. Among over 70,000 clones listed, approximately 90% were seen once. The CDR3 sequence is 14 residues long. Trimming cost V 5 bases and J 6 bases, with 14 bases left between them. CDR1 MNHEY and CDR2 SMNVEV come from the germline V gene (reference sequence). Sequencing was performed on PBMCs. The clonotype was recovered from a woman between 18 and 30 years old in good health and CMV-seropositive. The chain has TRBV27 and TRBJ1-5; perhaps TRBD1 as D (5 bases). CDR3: CASSKRGVSQPQHF. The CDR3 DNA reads TGTGCCAGCAGTAAACGGGGGGTAAGTCAGCCCCAGCATTTT.